Listed below are T cell receptor beta chains from one sample, sequenced in a study of blood T cell repertoires in COVID-19. Clones were sequenced by immunoSEQ multiplex PCR, and TCRdb holds only the in-frame ones, with some missing. This sample has fewer than 350,000 clones, with nearly 90% found just once. The specimen sequenced was PBMCs or T cells enriched from blood (not recorded which). The receptors originated from a woman under 30 with acute COVID-19. Each CDR3 is given with its conserved first and last residue. D genes are given only for firm matches. Clone size is shown for a subset of rows, as once, few, many or a class of expanded clone.

v_call	d_call	clone_size	j_call	cdr3_nt	cdr3_aa
TRBV10-3	.	.	TRBJ1-6	TGTGCCATCAGTGACGCACATCTAGATTCACCCCTCCACTTT	CAISDAHLDSPLHF
TRBV9	.	once	TRBJ1-1	TGTGCCAGCAGCCCACGACAGGTGATGAACACTGAAGCTTTCTTT	CASSPRQVMNTEAFF
TRBV27	TRBD1	.	TRBJ1-1	TGTGCCAGCAGTTCCCAGGGGGCTAGTGAAGCTTTCTTT	CASSSQGASEAFF
TRBV4-3	TRBD1	.	TRBJ1-1	TGCGCCAGCAGCCAAGGGACAGGACCGAACACTGAAGCTTTCTTT	CASSQGTGPNTEAFF
TRBV3-1/TRBV3-2	.	.	TRBJ1-1	TGTGCCAGCAGCCTCCTCAGCCAACCTAGGAGGGCTTTCTTT	CASSLLSQPRRAFF
TRBV4-1	.	once	TRBJ1-5	TGCGCCAGCAGCCAAGCGGACACTTATAGCAATCAGCCCCAGCATTTT	CASSQADTYSNQPQHF
TRBV7-3	.	.	TRBJ2-2	TGTGCCACCGCTAGCGAAAACACCGGGGAGCTGTTTTTT	CATASENTGELFF
TRBV27	.	.	TRBJ1-1	TGTGCCAGCAGTTCGGAGATCTACACTGAAGCTTTCTTT	CASSSEIYTEAFF
TRBV18	.	.	TRBJ1-4	TGTGCCAGCTCACCGCCCGGGGGGGAAAATGAAAAACTGTTTTTT	CASSPPGGENEKLFF
TRBV18	.	.	TRBJ1-2	TGTGCCAGCTCACCAACTCTAGACAACTATGGCTACACCTTC	CASSPTLDNYGYTF
TRBV3-1/TRBV3-2	TRBD1	.	TRBJ1-1	TGTGCCAGCAGCACAGGGGTTGGCACTGAAGCTTTCTTT	CASSTGVGTEAFF
TRBV27	TRBD1	few	TRBJ1-6	TGTGCCAGCAGGCCCGGGACAGGGAGGTCGAATTCACCCCTCCACTTT	CASRPGTGRSNSPLHF
TRBV3-1/TRBV3-2	TRBD1	.	TRBJ2-7	TGTGCCAGCAGCCAGGGACAGGGTCCCTACGAGCAGTACTTC	CASSQGQGPYEQYF
TRBV11-1	TRBD2	.	TRBJ2-7	TGTGCCAGCAGCTTGCGGGAGGTGGGGCAGCAGTACTTC	CASSLREVGQQYF
TRBV27	TRBD1	.	TRBJ1-2	TGTGCCAGCAGCCCACAGGGGGATCTGGATGGCTACACCTTC	CASSPQGDLDGYTF
TRBV4-3	.	few	TRBJ1-6	TGCGCCAGCAGCCAAGAACGGAATTCACCCCTCCACTTT	CASSQERNSPLHF
TRBV9	TRBD2	few	TRBJ2-2	TGTGCCAGCAGCGTAGGCGGGAGGATCACCGGGGAGCTGTTTTTT	CASSVGGRITGELFF
TRBV3-1/TRBV3-2	.	.	TRBJ2-7	TGTGCCAGCAGCCAAACCCCACAGGGCTCCTGGACCTACGAGCAGTACTTC	CASSQTPQGSWTYEQYF
TRBV10-3	.	.	TRBJ1-5	TGTGCCATCAGTGAGTCGGCGGGCGTCCAGCCCCAGCATTTT	CAISESAGVQPQHF
TRBV6-2/TRBV6-3	.	.	TRBJ2-5	TGTGCCAGCAGTTATTGGTCGAGTCAAGAGACCCAGTACTTC	CASSYWSSQETQYF